This entry features one T cell receptor (beta chain) sequence. There are 14 residues in the CDR3. The germline V gene has CDR1 LNHDA and CDR2 SQIVND (reference sequence). The V and J ends lost 4 bases and 1 base respectively, with 10 bases between them. This sample was taken from a study of cytomegalovirus exposure and HLA in healthy donors. Vbeta (60) and Jbeta (13) primers were used in the PCR. TCRdb keeps only in-frame clones here, not all; method: immunoSEQ multiplex PCR. The sample gives approximately 190,000 clones, roughly 80% of which show up once; around 2.8% is in the top ten. This chain uses TRBV19 with TRBJ1-1; D is unclear. The source is a woman between 50 and 59 years old in good health and CMV-seropositive. Sequenced input: PBMCs. This chain's CDR3 is CASSTPTENTEAFF. CDR3 bases: TGTGCCAGTAGTACTCCAACAGAGAACACTGAAGCTTTCTTT.